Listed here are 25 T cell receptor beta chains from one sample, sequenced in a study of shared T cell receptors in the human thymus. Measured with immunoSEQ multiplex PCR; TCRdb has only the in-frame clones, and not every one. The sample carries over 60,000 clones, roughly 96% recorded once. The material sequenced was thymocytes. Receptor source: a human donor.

The CDR3 sequence: CASSEAIWTGQYGYTF. DNA of the CDR3: TGTGCCAGCAGTGAAGCTATTTGGACTGGACAGTATGGCTACACCTTC. This chain connects TRBV6-1 to TRBJ1-2; D might be TRBD1 (6 bases). V was pared by 0 bases and J by 5 bases, with 16 bases between. This CDR3 comprises 16 residues. Germline V gene sequence: CDR1 MNHNS, CDR2 SASEGT.

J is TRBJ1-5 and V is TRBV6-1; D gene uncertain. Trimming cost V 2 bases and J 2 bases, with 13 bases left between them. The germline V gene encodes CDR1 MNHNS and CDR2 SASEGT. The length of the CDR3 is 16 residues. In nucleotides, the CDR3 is TGTGCCAGCAGTGAACGGGGAGTTCAGGGCAATCAGCCCCAGCATTTT. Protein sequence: CASSERGVQGNQPQHF.

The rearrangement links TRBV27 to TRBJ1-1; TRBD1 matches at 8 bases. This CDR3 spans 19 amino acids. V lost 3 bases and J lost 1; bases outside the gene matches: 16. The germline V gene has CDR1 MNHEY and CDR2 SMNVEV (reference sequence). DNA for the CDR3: TGTGCCAGCAGTTTGAAGACGGCTTGGGCAGGGGGCCAGAACACTGAAGCTTTCTTT. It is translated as CASSLKTAWAGGQNTEAFF.

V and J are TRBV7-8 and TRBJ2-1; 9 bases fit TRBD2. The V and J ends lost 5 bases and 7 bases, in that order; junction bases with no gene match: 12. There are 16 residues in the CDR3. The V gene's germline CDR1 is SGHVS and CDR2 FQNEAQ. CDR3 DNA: TGTGCCAGCAGCCTGGGTATGAGGCGGGGGGGGAATGAGCAGTTCTTC. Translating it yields CASSLGMRRGGNEQFF.

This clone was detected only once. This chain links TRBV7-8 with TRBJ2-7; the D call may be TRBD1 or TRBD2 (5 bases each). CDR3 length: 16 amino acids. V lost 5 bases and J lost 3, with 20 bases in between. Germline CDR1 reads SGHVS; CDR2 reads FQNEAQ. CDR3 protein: CASSTRERDPYYEQYF. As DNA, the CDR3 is TGTGCCAGCAGCACTCGTGAGAGGGACCCGTACTACGAGCAGTACTTC.

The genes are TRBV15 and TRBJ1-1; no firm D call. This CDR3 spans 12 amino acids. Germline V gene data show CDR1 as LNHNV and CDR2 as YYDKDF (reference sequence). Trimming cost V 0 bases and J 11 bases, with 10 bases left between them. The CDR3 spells CATSRDYGGAFF. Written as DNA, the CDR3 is TGTGCCACCAGCAGAGATTATGGCGGGGCTTTCTTT.

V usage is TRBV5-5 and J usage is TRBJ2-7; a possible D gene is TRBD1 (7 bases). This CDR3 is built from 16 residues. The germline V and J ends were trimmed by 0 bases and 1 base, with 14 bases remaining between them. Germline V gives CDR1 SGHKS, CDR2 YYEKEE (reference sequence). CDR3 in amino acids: CASSLVTRGRSYEQYF. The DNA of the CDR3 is TGTGCCAGCAGCTTGGTGACTAGGGGGCGATCCTACGAGCAGTACTTC.

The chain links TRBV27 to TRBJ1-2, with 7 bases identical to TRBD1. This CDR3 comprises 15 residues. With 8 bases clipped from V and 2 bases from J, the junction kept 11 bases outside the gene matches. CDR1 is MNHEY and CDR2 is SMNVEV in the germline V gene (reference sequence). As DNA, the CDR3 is TGTGCCAGCGGAATATCGGGACAGCGAAACTATGGCTACACCTTC. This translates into CASGISGQRNYGYTF.

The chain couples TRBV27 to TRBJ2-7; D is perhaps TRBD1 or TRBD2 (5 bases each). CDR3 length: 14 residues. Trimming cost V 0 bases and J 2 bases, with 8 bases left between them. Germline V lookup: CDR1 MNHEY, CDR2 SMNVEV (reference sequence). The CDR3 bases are TGTGCCAGCAGTTTATCGGGACGGACCTACGAGCAGTACTTC. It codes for CASSLSGRTYEQYF.

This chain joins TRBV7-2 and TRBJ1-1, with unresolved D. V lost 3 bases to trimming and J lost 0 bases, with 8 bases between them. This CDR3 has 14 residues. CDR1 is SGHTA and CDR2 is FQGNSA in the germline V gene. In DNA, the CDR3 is TGTGCCAGCAGCTTCCGGGGAATGAACACTGAAGCTTTCTTT. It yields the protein CASSFRGMNTEAFF.

CDR3 sequence (DNA): TGTGCCAGTAGTATAGATGGGGGGGTCGCCTACAATGAGCAGTTCTTC. It codes for CASSIDGGVAYNEQFF. The rearrangement joins TRBV19 to TRBJ2-1; 7 positions match TRBD2. Germline CDR1 LNHDA, CDR2 SQIVND (reference sequence). With 0 bases clipped from V and 2 bases from J, the junction kept 4 bases outside the gene matches. The length of the CDR3 is 16 residues.

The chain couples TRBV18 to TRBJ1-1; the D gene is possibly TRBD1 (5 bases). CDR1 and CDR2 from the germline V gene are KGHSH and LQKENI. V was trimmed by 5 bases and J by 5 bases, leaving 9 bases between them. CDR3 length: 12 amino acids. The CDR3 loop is CASSIGGTEAFF. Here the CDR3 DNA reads TGTGCCAGCTCAATCGGGGGAACTGAAGCTTTCTTT.

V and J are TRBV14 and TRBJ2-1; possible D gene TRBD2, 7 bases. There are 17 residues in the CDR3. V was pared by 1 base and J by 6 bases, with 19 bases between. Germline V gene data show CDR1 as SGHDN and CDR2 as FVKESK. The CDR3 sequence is CASSQVGLGGPFNEQFF. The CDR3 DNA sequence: TGTGCCAGCAGCCAAGTTGGGTTGGGGGGGCCCTTCAATGAGCAGTTCTTC.

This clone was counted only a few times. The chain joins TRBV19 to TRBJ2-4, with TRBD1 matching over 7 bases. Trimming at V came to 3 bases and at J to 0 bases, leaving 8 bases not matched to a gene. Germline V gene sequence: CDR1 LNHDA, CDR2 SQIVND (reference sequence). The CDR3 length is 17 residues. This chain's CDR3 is CASSIETGTIAKNIQYF. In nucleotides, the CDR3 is TGTGCCAGTAGTATTGAGACAGGGACCATAGCCAAAAACATTCAGTACTTC.

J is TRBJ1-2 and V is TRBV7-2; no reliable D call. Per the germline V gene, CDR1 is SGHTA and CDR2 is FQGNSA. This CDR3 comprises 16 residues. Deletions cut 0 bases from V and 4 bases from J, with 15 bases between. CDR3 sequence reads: CASSLAPPRSRYGYTF. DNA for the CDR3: TGTGCCAGCAGCTTAGCACCGCCCAGAAGCCGCTATGGCTACACCTTC.

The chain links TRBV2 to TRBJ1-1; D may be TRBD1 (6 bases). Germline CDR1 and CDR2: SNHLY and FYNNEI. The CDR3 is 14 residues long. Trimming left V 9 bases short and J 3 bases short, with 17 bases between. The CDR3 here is CARKEQGGDTEAFF. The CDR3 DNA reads TGTGCCAGAAAAGAACAGGGAGGGGACACTGAAGCTTTCTTT. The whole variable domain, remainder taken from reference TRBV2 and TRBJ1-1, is EPEVTQTPSHQVTQMGQEVILRCVPISNHLYFYWYRQILGQKVEFLVSFYNNEISEKSEIFDDQFSVERPDGSNFTLKIRSTKLEDSAMYFCARKEQGGDTEAFFGQGTRLTVV.

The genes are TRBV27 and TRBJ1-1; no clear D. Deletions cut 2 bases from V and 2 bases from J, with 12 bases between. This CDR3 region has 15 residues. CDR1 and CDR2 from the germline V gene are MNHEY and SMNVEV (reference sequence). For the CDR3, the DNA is TGTGCCAGCAGTTTAGACATAGATTTAAACACTGAAGCTTTCTTT. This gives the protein CASSLDIDLNTEAFF.

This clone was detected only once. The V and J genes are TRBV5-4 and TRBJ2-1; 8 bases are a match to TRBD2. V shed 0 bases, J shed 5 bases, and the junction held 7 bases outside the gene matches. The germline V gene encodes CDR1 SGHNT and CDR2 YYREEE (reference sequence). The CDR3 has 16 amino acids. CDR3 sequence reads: CASSLEVAGRHNEQFF. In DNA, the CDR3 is TGTGCCAGCAGCTTGGAGGTAGCGGGGAGGCACAATGAGCAGTTCTTC.

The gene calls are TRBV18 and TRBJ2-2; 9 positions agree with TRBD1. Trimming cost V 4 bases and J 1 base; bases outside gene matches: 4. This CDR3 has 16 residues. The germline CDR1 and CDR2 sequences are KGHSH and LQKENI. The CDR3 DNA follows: TGTGCCAGCTCACACGGACAGGGGATGAACACCGGGGAGCTGTTTTTT. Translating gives CASSHGQGMNTGELFF.

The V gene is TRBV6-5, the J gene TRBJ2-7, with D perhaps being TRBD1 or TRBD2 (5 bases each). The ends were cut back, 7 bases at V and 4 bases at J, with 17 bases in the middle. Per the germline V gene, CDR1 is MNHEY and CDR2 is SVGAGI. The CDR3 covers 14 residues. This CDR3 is CASKRGVSTYEQYF. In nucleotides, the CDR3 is TGTGCCAGCAAGAGGGGAGTTTCTACTTACGAGCAGTACTTC.

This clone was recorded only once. The CDR3 loop reads CASSFTGRGETQYF. In DNA, the CDR3 is TGTGCCAGCAGCTTCACGGGGCGGGGAGAGACCCAGTACTTC. This chain links TRBV11-2 with TRBJ2-5; D is perhaps TRBD2 (6 bases). Germline loops: CDR1 SGHAT, CDR2 FQNNGV. With 3 bases removed from V and 4 bases from J, the gap between germline ends came to 12 bases. This CDR3 contains 14 residues.

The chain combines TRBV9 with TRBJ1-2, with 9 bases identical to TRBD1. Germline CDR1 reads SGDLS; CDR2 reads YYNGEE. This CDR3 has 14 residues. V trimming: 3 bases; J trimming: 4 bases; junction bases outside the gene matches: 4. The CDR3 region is CASSAPTGGYGYTF. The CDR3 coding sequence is TGTGCCAGCAGCGCGCCGACAGGGGGCTATGGCTACACCTTC.

The CDR3 is CASSPLPWGYGYTF. The CDR3 coding sequence is TGTGCCAGCAGCCCCCTCCCTTGGGGGTATGGCTACACCTTC. The rearrangement links TRBV7-3 to TRBJ1-2, with a weak D call TRBD1 (5 bases). The V gene's germline CDR1 is SGHTA and CDR2 FQGTGA. V lost 5 bases to trimming and J lost 5 bases, with 15 bases between them. CDR3 size: 14 residues.

The CDR3 sequence is CASSIRVGPNNSPLHF. CDR3 DNA sequence: TGTGCCAGCAGCATCAGGGTAGGGCCCAATAATTCACCCCTCCACTTT. V usage is TRBV27 and J usage is TRBJ1-6, with a tentative D call TRBD1 (5 bases). The CDR3 spans 16 residues. V lost 6 bases to trimming and J lost 5 bases, with 17 bases between them. Germline CDR1 and CDR2: MNHEY and SMNVEV (reference sequence).

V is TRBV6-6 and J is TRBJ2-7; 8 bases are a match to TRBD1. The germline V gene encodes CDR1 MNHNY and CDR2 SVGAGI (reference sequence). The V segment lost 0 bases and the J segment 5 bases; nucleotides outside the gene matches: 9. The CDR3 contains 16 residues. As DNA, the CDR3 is TGTGCCAGCAGTTACTCCCAAGGACAGGGTGACCACGAGCAGTACTTC. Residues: CASSYSQGQGDHEQYF.